Below, one T cell receptor (beta chain) is given with its context. Its target antigen remains unknown. No base-level quality is on record; no much larger clone is a single base apart. The data belong to a study of shared clonotypes between healthy human individuals (dated by TCRdb to between 2020 and 2021). General notes on the study: A couple of women and a few men aged 18 to 49 years were included in the cohort. Between about 0.8 and 9.5 billion PBMCs per donor were obtained by leukapheresis. Different laboratories and diverse techniques were used to prepare libraries and sequence TCR repertoires, to increase sequencing depth and limit assay-specific biases. For each donor, CD4 naive and CD4 memory were each given three plates, CD8 naive was given two plates, and CD8 memory was given one plate. To estimate repertoire size and how much clonotypes are shared between individuals, the study performed deep sequencing of blood TCR repertoires from a handful of healthy adults.

Study-wide conclusions, independent of this receptor: Pairwise subsampling led to the expectation that sequencing depth would affect the degree of clonotype sharing among donors. When a handful of donors were compared, the shared fraction of clonotypes was about 5.4% for naive CD4, roughly 3.4% for naive CD8, more than 2% for memory CD4, and less than 0.45% for memory CD8. Compared with non-shared clonotypes, the clonotypes found in all four sorted-subset donors had higher generation probabilities. Sampling was limited to blood, and TCR repertoires in tissue likely differ from TCR repertoires in blood. Incomplete sequencing was indicated by rarefaction of sorted-subset datasets, despite the large sequencing depth. Because the study included only a small number of donors, the genetic and exposure-history diversity represented was limited. Naive subsets generally had larger estimated clonotype richness than memory subsets did.

CDR3 length: 14 amino acids, cysteine to phenylalanine. Just the 42-base CDR3 DNA is kept, in frame starting at base 1. V is shortened by 6 bases, J by 3 bases, and the region joining them spans 11 bases. Via the germline V gene (reference sequence), CDR1 is MNHEY and CDR2 SMNVEV. The donors were healthy, HIV-negative adults with no recently reported acute infections or vaccinations. Every donor was a Caucasian adult residing in Nashville, Tennessee, USA. Magnetic negative selection was used to enrich CD4+ T cells, after which naive cells were positively selected on CD45RA and the negative fraction became the memory subset. Blood was obtained by leukapheresis, after which PBMCs were separated by Ficoll-Histopaque density gradient centrifugation and cryopreserved in liquid nitrogen vapor phase. Purity and quantity of every magnetically sorted T cell population were checked by analytical flow cytometry. Each sorted fraction had its genomic DNA isolated and then quantified by UV absorbance on a Nanodrop 2000c.

Using the deep immunoSEQ assay, TCR CDR3 regions were amplified from genomic DNA by multiplex PCR. For each cell subset, the extracted genomic DNA was distributed evenly across all wells of several immunoSEQ 96-well plates, and each plate served as one replicate. Each replicate PCR for sorted subsets received about 0.2 ug genomic DNA, equal to tens of thousands of T cell genomes. Purified libraries were measured with a Qubit 3.0 fluorometer, size-checked on a Bioanalyzer 2100, and measured again with the KAPA Library Quantification kit. Every immunoSEQ 96-well plate was sequenced on a separate single-read 150-cycle Illumina NextSeq 550 flow cell. Regarding the original processing steps: The immunoSEQ output contained only junctional sequences without quality scores, so filtering could not match that applied to full-length reads. Sequences were annotated with PyIR, a Python wrapper for IgBLAST v1.9, using IMGT germline references to assign V/J genes and CDR3. Any read was removed if the V/J assignment was weak (E-value above 1e-6), the CDR3 was missing, or the read contained stop codons, out-of-frame junctions, or ambiguous translated residues. V3J clonotypes were defined as sequences sharing an identical inferred V gene, J gene, and CDR3 amino acid sequence. Percentage overlap between repertoires was computed as shared unique clonotypes divided by the size of the smaller repertoire. RTK rarefaction, the Chao1 estimator, and Recon v2.1 estimates of unobserved clonotypes were used to assess repertoire richness. Generation probabilities were computed with OLGA for all TCRbeta clonotypes obtained by the gDNA method from several donors. Here the immuneACCESS table is served through TCRdb, limited to in-frame sequences with V and J called. Missing clones are a known gap in these copies; in checked studies unresolved V genes cover under half, and the rest lacks a known reason. The V and J calls and clone size were taken over from that table, and D and trimming were inferred from the DNA. The sample profile shows roughly 1 million clones; approximately 78% of them were found once. The ten largest make up under 0.65% of the sample.

This sequence was found in a man younger than 35 in good health. Some clones in this sample may be carry-over from other donors' samples. This chain is built from TRBV27 and TRBJ2-2; the D gene assignment is ambiguous. The specimen was memory CD4+ T cells from PBMCs. The cell subset or site tag for this specimen amounts to: CD45RA-negative fraction. CDR3 reads: CASSRTDDTGELFF. The base sequence is TGTGCCAGCAGCCGAACCGACGACACCGGGGAGCTGTTTTTT.